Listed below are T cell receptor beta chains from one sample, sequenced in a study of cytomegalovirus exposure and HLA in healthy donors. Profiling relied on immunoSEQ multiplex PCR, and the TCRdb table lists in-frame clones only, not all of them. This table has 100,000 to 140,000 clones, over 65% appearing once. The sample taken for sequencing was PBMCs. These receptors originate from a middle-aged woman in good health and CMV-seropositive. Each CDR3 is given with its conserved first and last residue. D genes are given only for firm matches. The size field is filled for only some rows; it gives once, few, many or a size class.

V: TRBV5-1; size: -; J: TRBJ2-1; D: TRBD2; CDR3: CASSLLAGDRDEQFF; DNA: TGCGCCAGCAGCCTTCTAGCGGGGGACCGGGATGAGCAGTTCTTC
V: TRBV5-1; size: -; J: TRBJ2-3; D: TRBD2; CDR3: CASSSASGGWRTDTQYF; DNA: TGCGCCAGCAGCTCGGCTAGCGGGGGTTGGAGAACAGATACGCAGTATTTT
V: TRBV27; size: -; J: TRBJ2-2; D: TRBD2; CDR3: CASSRTSGGAGGELFF; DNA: TGTGCCAGCAGCCGCACTAGCGGGGGGGCCGGCGGGGAGCTGTTTTTT
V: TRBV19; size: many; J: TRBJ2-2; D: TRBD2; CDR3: CASSRAGGHLTGELFF; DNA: TGTGCCAGTAGTAGAGCGGGGGGGCATCTCACCGGGGAGCTGTTTTTT
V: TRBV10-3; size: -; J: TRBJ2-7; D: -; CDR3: CAISRQGYSYEQYF; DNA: TGTGCCATCAGTCGGCAGGGTTACTCCTACGAGCAGTACTTC
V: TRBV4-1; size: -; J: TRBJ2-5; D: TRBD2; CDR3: CASSLSGGASPQETQYF; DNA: TGCGCCAGCAGCCTTAGCGGGGGGGCGAGTCCCCAAGAGACCCAGTACTTC
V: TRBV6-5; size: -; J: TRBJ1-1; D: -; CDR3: CASGSVAEAFF; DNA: TGTGCCAGCGGTTCGGTGGCTGAAGCTTTCTTT
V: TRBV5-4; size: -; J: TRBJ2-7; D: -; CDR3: CASSVPTSYEQYF; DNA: TGTGCCAGCAGCGTGCCTACCTCCTACGAGCAGTACTTC
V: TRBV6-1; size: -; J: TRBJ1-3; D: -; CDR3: CASSEALAGNTIYF; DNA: TGTGCCAGCTCCGAGGCTTTAGCTGGAAACACCATATATTTT
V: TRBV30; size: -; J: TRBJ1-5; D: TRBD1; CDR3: CAWSGGQGAQPQHF; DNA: TGTGCCTGGAGTGGAGGACAGGGGGCTCAGCCCCAGCATTTT
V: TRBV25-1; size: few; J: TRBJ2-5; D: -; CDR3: CASSVDSGWETQYF; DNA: TGTGCCAGCTCAGTCGACTCGGGGTGGGAGACCCAGTACTTC
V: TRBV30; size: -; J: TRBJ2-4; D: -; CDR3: CAWSKGVVGKNIQYF; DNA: TGTGCCTGGAGTAAAGGGGTAGTAGGCAAAAACATTCAGTACTTC
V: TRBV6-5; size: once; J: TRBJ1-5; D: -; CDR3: CATAHRADQPQHF; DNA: TGTGCCACCGCCCACAGGGCTGATCAGCCCCAGCATTTT
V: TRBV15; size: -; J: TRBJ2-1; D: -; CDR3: CATSRDQGRSYNEQFF; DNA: TGTGCCACCAGCAGAGATCAGGGCCGGTCCTACAATGAGCAGTTCTTC
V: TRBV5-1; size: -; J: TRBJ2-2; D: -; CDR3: CASSLAQNTGELFF; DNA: TGCGCCAGCAGCTTGGCCCAGAACACCGGGGAGCTGTTTTTT
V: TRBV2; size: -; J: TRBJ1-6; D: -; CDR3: CASSVLRAGSPLHF; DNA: TGTGCCAGCAGTGTTCTACGTGCGGGTTCACCCCTCCACTTT
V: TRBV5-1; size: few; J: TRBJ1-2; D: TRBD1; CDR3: CASSLARGTVVGGYTF; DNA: TGCGCCAGCAGCTTGGCCCGGGGGACAGTGGTCGGTGGCTACACCTTC
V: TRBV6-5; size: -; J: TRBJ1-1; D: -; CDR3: CASSYGPGKGDTEAFF; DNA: TGTGCCAGCAGTTACGGGCCAGGGAAGGGGGACACTGAAGCTTTCTTT
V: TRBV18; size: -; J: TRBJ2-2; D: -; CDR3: CASSPLEEPGELFF; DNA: TGTGCCAGCTCACCCCTTGAGGAGCCCGGGGAGCTGTTTTTT
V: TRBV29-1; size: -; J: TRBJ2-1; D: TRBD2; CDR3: CSAERSVAGVEQFF; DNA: TGCAGCGCTGAGAGGTCGGTAGCGGGGGTGGAGCAGTTCTTC
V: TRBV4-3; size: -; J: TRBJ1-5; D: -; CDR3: CASSQEATGANQPQHF; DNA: TGCGCCAGCAGCCAAGAGGCGACAGGTGCTAATCAGCCCCAGCATTTT
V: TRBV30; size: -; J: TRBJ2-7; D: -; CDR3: CAWSRGPYEQYF; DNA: TGTGCCTGGAGCAGGGGCCCTTACGAGCAGTACTTC